This T cell receptor (beta chain) was found in a study of cytomegalovirus exposure and HLA in healthy donors. Broader study findings: The classifier, whose performance was assessed in both the original and validation cohorts, reportedly diagnosed cytomegalovirus status with high specificity and sensitivity. Researchers counted 150 to 200 TCR beta chains as cytomegalovirus-associated.

Points on this clone: Its antigen remains unknown.

PCR was performed using 60 Vbeta and 13 Jbeta primers. Libraries were prepared by immunoSEQ multiplex PCR; TCRdb keeps only in-frame clonotypes and omits some of them. Here the sample spans roughly 160,000 clones, roughly 84% being singletons. Germline CDR1 and CDR2: MNHEY and SMNVEV (reference sequence). This CDR3 region has 16 residues. Trimming shortened V by 3 bases and J by 2 bases, and 17 bases separated the two germline ends. This receptor was obtained from a man under 40 in good health and CMV-seropositive. What was sequenced was PBMCs. The chain employs TRBV27 and TRBJ2-7, with D tentatively TRBD1 (6 bases). The CDR3 DNA reads as TGTGCCAGCAGTTTCCGGACAGCTGGAATTCCCTACGAGCAGTACTTC. Its protein product is CASSFRTAGIPYEQYF.